Following are 28 T cell receptor beta chains from one sample sequenced in a study of cytomegalovirus exposure and HLA in healthy donors. Primers included in the PCR were 60 Vbeta and 13 Jbeta primers. Using immunoSEQ multiplex PCR, the repertoire was profiled, and TCRdb retains in-frame clones only, with some absent. The data contain some 180,000 clones, roughly 85% of them singletons. Sequenced input: PBMCs. These receptors came from a woman aged 25-40 years in good health and CMV-seropositive.

The chain links TRBV5-4 to TRBJ2-7, with 7 bases matching TRBD2. The CDR3 is 14 amino acids. Trimming removed 4 bases from V and 4 bases from J; junction bases left unmatched: 8. Germline V gene sequence: CDR1 SGHNT, CDR2 YYREEE (reference sequence). CDR3 sequence: CASSLLGGKYEQYF. The CDR3 DNA reads TGTGCCAGCAGCCTCCTGGGGGGGAAATACGAGCAGTACTTC.

J is TRBJ2-1 and V is TRBV27; possibly TRBD1 for D (6 bases). The CDR3 spans 16 residues. Per germline, CDR1 MNHEY and CDR2 SMNVEV (reference sequence). Trimming removed 5 bases from V and 4 bases from J, with 18 bases in between. The CDR3: CASSVGTPGLYNEQFF. The CDR3 DNA reads as TGTGCCAGCAGTGTGGGGACACCAGGTTTATACAATGAGCAGTTCTTC.

This chain joins TRBV6-5 and TRBJ2-3; weak D call: TRBD2 (6 bases). CDR1 is MNHEY, CDR2 SVGAGI, per germline. The germline V and J ends were trimmed by 4 bases and 9 bases, with 11 bases remaining between them. This CDR3 has 12 amino acids. The CDR3 nucleotides are TGTGCCAGCAGTTCCCCCGGGGGAACGCAGTATTTT. Its protein product is CASSSPGGTQYF.

V usage is TRBV19 and J usage is TRBJ1-2; 8 bases fit TRBD1. V trimming: 7 bases; J trimming: 1 base; junction bases outside the gene matches: 14. Per the germline V gene, CDR1 is LNHDA and CDR2 is SQIVND (reference sequence). This CDR3 is built from 17 residues. The CDR3 DNA reads TGTGCCAGTAATCCAGGGGTGCGGACAGGGAATAACTATGGCTACACCTTC. The encoded protein is CASNPGVRTGNNYGYTF.

This rearrangement joins TRBV11-2 to TRBJ2-1; 7 bases fit TRBD2. Losses at the gene ends were 0 bases for V and 6 bases for J; bases not matched to a gene: 2. The CDR3 is 14 amino acids. CDR1 and CDR2 (germline): SGHAT, FQNNGV. DNA for the CDR3: TGTGCCAGCAGCTTAGAATCTAGCGGCAATGAGCAGTTCTTC. As protein: CASSLESSGNEQFF.

The genes are TRBV27 and TRBJ2-1; 7 nucleotides align to TRBD2. This CDR3 is built from 17 residues. Trimming at V came to 1 base and at J to 0 bases, leaving 6 bases not matched to a gene. In germline, CDR1 is MNHEY, CDR2 SMNVEV (reference sequence). The CDR3 protein is CASSLWASGFSYNEQFF. For the CDR3, the DNA is TGTGCCAGCAGTTTATGGGCTAGCGGTTTCTCCTACAATGAGCAGTTCTTC.

The V gene is TRBV29-1, the J gene TRBJ1-2, with 7 bases identical to TRBD1. The CDR3 spans 13 residues. The V gene end was trimmed by 5 bases and the J gene end by 4 bases; junction bases not matched to a gene: 7. CDR1 and CDR2 from the germline V gene are SQVTM and ANQGSEA. The CDR3 region is CSVRTGLLYGYTF. Written as DNA, the CDR3 is TGCAGCGTTCGGACAGGATTACTCTATGGCTACACCTTC.

This clone was observed a few times. The rearrangement joins TRBV27 to TRBJ2-1, with 11 bases matching TRBD2. The V gene end was trimmed by 5 bases and the J gene end by 5 bases; junction bases not matched to a gene: 8. The CDR3 totals 16 residues. In germline, CDR1 is MNHEY, CDR2 SMNVEV (reference sequence). The CDR3 sequence: CASSPLAGGLNNEQFF. CDR3 in DNA: TGTGCCAGCAGTCCCCTAGCGGGAGGTCTTAACAATGAGCAGTTCTTC.

The chain uses TRBV9 and TRBJ2-1; TRBD2 agrees at 15 bases. The V gene's germline CDR1 is SGDLS and CDR2 YYNGEE. This CDR3 region has 17 residues. Trimming removed 5 bases from V and 8 bases from J; junction bases left unmatched: 11. CDR3 amino acids: CASSYGLAGGVLDEQFF. Here the CDR3 DNA reads TGTGCCAGCAGTTACGGACTAGCGGGGGGGGTCCTGGATGAGCAGTTCTTC.

The J gene is TRBJ2-1, the V gene TRBV4-1; D is undetermined. Germline-derived CDR1 and CDR2 are MGHRA and YSYEKL. Trimming pared 1 base from V and 0 bases from J, leaving 7 bases between. The CDR3 spans 15 residues. CDR3 region: CASSQVSISYNEQFF. The CDR3, as DNA: TGCGCCAGCAGCCAAGTTTCTATCTCCTACAATGAGCAGTTCTTC.

The rearrangement uses TRBV7-6 and TRBJ2-2, with D tentatively TRBD2 (6 bases). This CDR3 spans 16 amino acids. V gave up 1 base and J gave up 6 bases, with 15 bases separating them. Germline CDR1 SGHVS, CDR2 FNYEAQ. The CDR3 spells CASSLGGREAAGELFF. CDR3 bases: TGTGCCAGCAGCTTAGGGGGCAGGGAGGCGGCCGGGGAGCTGTTTTTT. Complete variable domain (other parts from reference TRBV7-6 and TRBJ2-2): GAGVSQSPRYKVTKRGQDVALRCDPISGHVSLYWYRQALGQGPEFLTYFNYEAQQDKSGLPNDRFSAERPEGSISTLTIQRTEQRDSAMYRCASSLGGREAAGELFFGEGSRLTVL.

The genes are TRBV9 and TRBJ2-2, with 9 bases fitting TRBD2. The CDR3 runs to 14 residues. The germline V gene encodes CDR1 SGDLS and CDR2 YYNGEE. The junction had 4 bases not matched to a gene; V was cut back by 3 bases and J by 7 bases. The CDR3: CASSATTSGGELFF. CDR3 nucleotide sequence: TGTGCCAGCAGCGCGACGACTAGCGGCGGGGAGCTGTTTTTT.

The chain is built from TRBV15 and TRBJ2-1, with 7 bases matching TRBD2. CDR1 and CDR2 from the germline V gene are LNHNV and YYDKDF (reference sequence). The CDR3 sequence is 17 residues long. Trimming removed 6 bases from V and 1 base from J; junction bases left unmatched: 12. CDR3 DNA sequence: TGTGCCACCAGGAAGACAGCGGGAACGGGGTCCTACAATGAGCAGTTCTTC. Amino acid sequence: CATRKTAGTGSYNEQFF.

The V gene is TRBV29-1, the J gene TRBJ1-2, with 11 bases that match TRBD1. The J segment lost 7 bases and the V segment lost 3 bases, leaving 7 bases of the junction unmatched. CDR1 SQVTM and CDR2 ANQGSEA come from the germline V gene. The CDR3 loop spans 14 amino acids. The CDR3 loop reads CSVEKGQGVSGYTF. CDR3 nucleotide sequence: TGCAGCGTTGAGAAGGGACAGGGGGTCTCTGGCTACACCTTC. Variable domain in full (rest from reference TRBV29-1 and TRBJ1-2): SAVISQKPSRDICQRGTSLTIQCQVDSQVTMMFWYRQQPGQSLTLIATANQGSEATYESGFVIDKFPISRPNLTFSTLTVSNMSPEDSSIYLCSVEKGQGVSGYTFGSGTRLTVV.

This rearrangement joins TRBV6-5 to TRBJ2-5; D ambiguous. Per germline, CDR1 MNHEY and CDR2 SVGAGI. Between the trimmed V and J ends, which lost 0 bases and 3 bases, there was a span of 11 bases. The CDR3 extends over 15 amino acids. CDR3 DNA: TGTGCCAGCAGTTACTCGATCACGGTTAAAGAGACCCAGTACTTC. Translation: CASSYSITVKETQYF.

The chain recombines TRBV27 with TRBJ1-5, with D perhaps TRBD1 (5 bases). Trimming cost V 5 bases and J 3 bases, with 8 bases left between them. Germline loops: CDR1 MNHEY, CDR2 SMNVEV (reference sequence). The CDR3 totals 13 residues. CDR3 amino acids: CASSTGANQPQHF. DNA of the CDR3: TGTGCCAGCAGTACAGGAGCCAATCAGCCCCAGCATTTT.

The genes are TRBV30 and TRBJ2-1; TRBD1 might be the D (6 bases). V dropped 1 base and J dropped 9 bases, with 10 bases sitting between them. Germline V gives CDR1 GTSNPN, CDR2 SVGIG (reference sequence). The CDR3 totals 12 residues. Written as DNA, the CDR3 is TGTGCCTGGAGTGGGCTAGGGGGTGAGCAGTTCTTC. Protein: CAWSGLGGEQFF. Based on the CDR3 plus reference TRBV30 and TRBJ2-1, the full variable domain is SQTIHQWPATLVQPVGSPLSLECTVEGTSNPNLYWYRQAAGRGLQLLFYSVGIGQISSEVPQNLSASRPQDRQFILSSKKLLLSDSGFYLCAWSGLGGEQFFGPGTRLTVL.

This chain joins TRBV7-2 and TRBJ1-5; D unclear. Trimming took 1 base from V and 9 from J, leaving 10 bases between them. The CDR3 totals 13 residues. The germline V gene encodes CDR1 SGHTA and CDR2 FQGNSA. The chain's CDR3 is CASSLDSVWPQHF. The CDR3 DNA reads as TGTGCCAGCAGCTTAGACTCGGTGTGGCCCCAGCATTTT.

CDR3 bases: TGTGCCAGCAGCAGTTTAGGGGGCGTCAATCAGCCCCAGCATTTT. Encoded protein: CASSSLGGVNQPQHF. The chain couples TRBV11-2 to TRBJ1-5; TRBD1 matches at 7 bases. The CDR3 contains 15 residues. Germline CDR1 is SGHAT and CDR2 is FQNNGV. V shed 5 bases and J 3 bases; nucleotides not matched to a gene: 7.

CDR3 nucleotides: TGTGCCACCAGCCCCCGAGGACAGCCTAACACTGAAGCTTTCTTT. Translating gives CATSPRGQPNTEAFF. This chain links TRBV15 with TRBJ1-1, with D possibly TRBD1 on 6 matching bases. V gave up 5 bases and J gave up 2 bases, with 15 bases separating them. The V gene's germline CDR1 is LNHNV and CDR2 YYDKDF (reference sequence). The CDR3 has 15 amino acids.

The chain has TRBV5-8 and TRBJ1-2, with 10 nucleotides matching TRBD1. The CDR3 spans 14 residues. CDR1 is SGHTS, CDR2 YDEGEE, per germline. The V gene end was trimmed by 2 bases and the J gene end by 7 bases; junction bases not matched to a gene: 5. CDR3 protein: CASSFRQGAGGYTF. For the CDR3, the DNA is TGTGCCAGCAGCTTCCGACAGGGGGCAGGTGGCTACACCTTC.

Only one count was recorded for this clone. The chain combines TRBV5-1 with TRBJ2-7; D is possibly TRBD2 (5 bases). The CDR3 loop spans 12 amino acids. Trimming cost V 0 bases and J 7 bases, with 8 bases left between them. Germline lookup yields CDR1 SGHRS and CDR2 YFSETQ. For the CDR3, the DNA is TGCGCCAGCAGCTTGGAGGGAGAGGAGCAGTACTTC. Protein: CASSLEGEEQYF.

V gene TRBV10-3 combines with J gene TRBJ1-2; D possibly corresponds to TRBD1 (6 bases). This CDR3 has 14 residues. Looked up from germline, CDR1 is ENHRY and CDR2 is SYGVKD. V was pared by 1 base and J by 2 bases, with 8 bases between. The CDR3 is CAISEFTGNYGYTF. CDR3 coding DNA: TGTGCCATCAGTGAGTTCACAGGGAACTATGGCTACACCTTC.

The chain carries TRBV29-1 and TRBJ1-5; tentative D call: TRBD1 (6 bases). The V end lost 4 bases, the J end lost 2 bases, and 18 bases lay between the germline ends. Germline V gene sequence: CDR1 SQVTM, CDR2 ANQGSEA. The length of the CDR3 is 16 residues. The CDR3 DNA reads as TGCAGCGTTGTAACGGCAGGGGTCATCGGCAATCAGCCCCAGCATTTT. Encoded protein: CSVVTAGVIGNQPQHF.

V and J are TRBV5-8 and TRBJ2-5, with 9 bases that match TRBD1. This CDR3 is 13 amino acids long. With 4 bases clipped from V and 6 bases from J, the junction kept 4 bases outside the gene matches. CDR1 is SGHTS, CDR2 YDEGEE, per germline. The CDR3 nucleotides are TGTGCCAGCAGCCGGGACAGGGAAAAGACCCAGTACTTC. Its protein product is CASSRDREKTQYF.

This chain links TRBV2 with TRBJ1-5; 10 bases map to TRBD1. Trimming took 5 bases from V and 10 from J; bases not matched to a gene: 11. The CDR3 is 15 residues long. The germline V gene has CDR1 SNHLY and CDR2 FYNNEI. The CDR3 is CASSWDRGFGEPQHF. CDR3 sequence (DNA): TGTGCCAGCAGTTGGGACAGGGGCTTCGGAGAACCCCAGCATTTT.

CDR3 sequence reads: CASSDSIGGNQPQHF. The CDR3 DNA reads as TGTGCCAGCAGTGACAGTATCGGAGGCAATCAGCCCCAGCATTTT. V gene TRBV2 combines with J gene TRBJ1-5; D gene ambiguous. CDR1 SNHLY and CDR2 FYNNEI come from the germline V gene. Trimming pared 3 bases from V and 2 bases from J, leaving 11 bases between. The CDR3 is made up of 15 amino acids.

A single count supports this clone. The chain is built from TRBV5-1 and TRBJ1-1; the match to TRBD1 covers 7 bases. This CDR3 is built from 15 residues. V shed 1 base, J shed 6 bases, and the junction held 9 bases outside the gene matches. Per the germline V gene, CDR1 is SGHRS and CDR2 is YFSETQ. The CDR3: CASSLMAPRGAEAFF. CDR3 nucleotide sequence: TGCGCCAGCAGCTTGATGGCCCCCAGGGGGGCTGAAGCTTTCTTT.